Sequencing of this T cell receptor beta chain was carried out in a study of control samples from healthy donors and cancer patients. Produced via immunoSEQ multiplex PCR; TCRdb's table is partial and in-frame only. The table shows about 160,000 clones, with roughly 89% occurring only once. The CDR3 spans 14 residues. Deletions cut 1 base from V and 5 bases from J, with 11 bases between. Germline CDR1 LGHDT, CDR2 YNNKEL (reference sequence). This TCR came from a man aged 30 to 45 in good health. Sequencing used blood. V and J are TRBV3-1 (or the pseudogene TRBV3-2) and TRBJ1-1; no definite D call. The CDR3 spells CASSQGRRDTEAFF. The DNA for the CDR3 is TGTGCCAGCAGCCAAGGGAGGAGGGATACTGAAGCTTTCTTT.